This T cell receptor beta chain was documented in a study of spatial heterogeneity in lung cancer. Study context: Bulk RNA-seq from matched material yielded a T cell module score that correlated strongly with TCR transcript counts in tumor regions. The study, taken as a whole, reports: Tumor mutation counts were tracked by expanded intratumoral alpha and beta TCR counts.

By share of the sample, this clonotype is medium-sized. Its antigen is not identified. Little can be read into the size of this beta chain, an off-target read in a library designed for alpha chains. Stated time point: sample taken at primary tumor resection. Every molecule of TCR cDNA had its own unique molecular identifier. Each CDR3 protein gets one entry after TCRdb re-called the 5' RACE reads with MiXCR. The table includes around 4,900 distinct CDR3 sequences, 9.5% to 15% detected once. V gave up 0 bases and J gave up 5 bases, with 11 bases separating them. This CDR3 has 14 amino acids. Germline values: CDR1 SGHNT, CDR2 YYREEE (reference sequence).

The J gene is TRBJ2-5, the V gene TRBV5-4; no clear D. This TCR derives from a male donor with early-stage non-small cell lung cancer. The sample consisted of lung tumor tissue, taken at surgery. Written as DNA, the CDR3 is TGTGCCAGCAGCTTGGAGAGTAGCAGTGAGACCCAGTACTTC. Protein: CASSLESSSETQYF.